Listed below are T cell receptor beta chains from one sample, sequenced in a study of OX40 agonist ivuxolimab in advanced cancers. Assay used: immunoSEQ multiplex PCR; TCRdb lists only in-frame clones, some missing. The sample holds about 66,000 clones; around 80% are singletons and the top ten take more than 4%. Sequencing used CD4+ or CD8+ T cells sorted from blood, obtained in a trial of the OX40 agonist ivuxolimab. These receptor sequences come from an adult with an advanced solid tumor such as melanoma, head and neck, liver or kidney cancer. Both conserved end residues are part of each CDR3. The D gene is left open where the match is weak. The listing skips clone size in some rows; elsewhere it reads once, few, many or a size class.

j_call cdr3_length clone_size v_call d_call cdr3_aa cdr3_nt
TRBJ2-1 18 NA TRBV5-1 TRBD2 CASSPPLASGPAGDEQFF TGCGCCAGCAGCCCACCTCTCGCTAGCGGTCCAGCCGGCGATGAGCAGTTCTTC
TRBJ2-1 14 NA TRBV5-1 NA CASSLTTTYNEQFF TGCGCCAGCAGCTTGACTACGACCTACAATGAGCAGTTCTTC
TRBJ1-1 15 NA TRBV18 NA CASSPSMVEFSEAFF TGTGCCAGCTCACCATCCATGGTTGAATTTTCTGAAGCTTTCTTT
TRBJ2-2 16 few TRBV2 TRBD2 CASSERLAGEFGELFF TGTGCCAGCAGTGAAAGGCTAGCGGGAGAGTTCGGGGAGCTGTTTTTT
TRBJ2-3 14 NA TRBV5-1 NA CASSSPDSTDTQYF TGCGCCAGCAGCTCGCCAGACAGCACAGATACGCAGTATTTT
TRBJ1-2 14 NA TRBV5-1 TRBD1 CASSLQGADYGYTF TGCGCCAGCAGCTTACAGGGGGCGGACTATGGCTACACCTTC
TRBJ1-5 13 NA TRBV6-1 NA CASRPQGTQPQHF TGTGCCAGCAGACCACAGGGTACCCAGCCCCAGCATTTT
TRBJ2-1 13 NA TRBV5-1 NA CASSLEFSSTTFF TGCGCCAGCAGCTTGGAATTCAGTAGTACTACGTTCTTC
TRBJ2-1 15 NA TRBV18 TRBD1 CASSPPGIDRGRKFF TGTGCCAGCTCACCACCGGGGATTGACAGGGGGCGCAAGTTCTTC
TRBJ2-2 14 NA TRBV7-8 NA CASRPYSGTGELFF TGTGCCAGCAGACCCTATAGTGGAACCGGGGAGCTGTTTTTT
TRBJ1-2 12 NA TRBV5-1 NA CASGSGEGGYTF TGCGCCAGCGGTAGCGGGGAGGGAGGCTACACCTTC
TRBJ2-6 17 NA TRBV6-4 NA CASSPRQDLSGANVLTF TGTGCCAGCAGTCCTCGTCAGGACCTCTCTGGGGCCAACGTCCTGACTTTC
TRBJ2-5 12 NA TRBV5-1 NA CASSYLQETQYF TGCGCCAGCAGCTACCTCCAAGAGACCCAGTACTTC
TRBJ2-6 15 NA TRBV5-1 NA CASSVGISGANVLTF TGCGCCAGCAGTGTGGGGATCTCTGGGGCCAACGTCCTGACTTTC
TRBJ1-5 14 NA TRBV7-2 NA CASSRTGSWQPQHF TGTGCCAGCAGCCGAACAGGGTCCTGGCAGCCCCAGCATTTT